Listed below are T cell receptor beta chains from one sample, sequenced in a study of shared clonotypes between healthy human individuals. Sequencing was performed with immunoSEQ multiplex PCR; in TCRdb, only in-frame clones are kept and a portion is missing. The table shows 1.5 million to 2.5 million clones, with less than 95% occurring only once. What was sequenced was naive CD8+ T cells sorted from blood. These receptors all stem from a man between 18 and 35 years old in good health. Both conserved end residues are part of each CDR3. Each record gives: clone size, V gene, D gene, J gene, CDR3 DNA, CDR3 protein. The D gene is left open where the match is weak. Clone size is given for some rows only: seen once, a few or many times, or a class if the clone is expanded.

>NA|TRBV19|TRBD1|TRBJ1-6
TGTGCCAGTAGGGACAGGGACTATAATTCACCCCTCCACTTT
CASRDRDYNSPLHF
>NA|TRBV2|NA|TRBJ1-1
TGTGCCAGCAGGGTATATGGGACGGGGAACACTGAAGCTTTCTTT
CASRVYGTGNTEAFF
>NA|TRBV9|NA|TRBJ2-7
TGTGCCAGCAGCGTAGAGGCCCGGCCCTACGAGCAGTACTTC
CASSVEARPYEQYF
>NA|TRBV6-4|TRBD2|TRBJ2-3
TGTGCCAGCAGTAAAGCGGGGATGCCCACAGATACGCAGTATTTT
CASSKAGMPTDTQYF
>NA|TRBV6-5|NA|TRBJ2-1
TGTGCCAGCAGCCAGCCCCAGGGAGCCCACAATGAGCAGTTCTTC
CASSQPQGAHNEQFF
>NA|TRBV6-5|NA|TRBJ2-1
TGTGCCAGCAGTTACTCGGCGTTAAATGAGCAGTTCTTC
CASSYSALNEQFF
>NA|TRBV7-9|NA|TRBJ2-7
TGTGCCAGCAGCTTCCCGTCCTCCGTCGGCAACGAGCAGTACTTC
CASSFPSSVGNEQYF
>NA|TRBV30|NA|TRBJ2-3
TGTGCCCACACGAGGGTTAGCACAGATACGCAGTATTTT
CAHTRVSTDTQYF
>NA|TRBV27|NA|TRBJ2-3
TGTGCCAGCAGTTTAACTAGGACAGATACGCAGTATTTT
CASSLTRTDTQYF
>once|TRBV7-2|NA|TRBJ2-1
TGTGCCAGCAGCTTGCGGGGTTCCGGGGATGAGCAGTTCTTC
CASSLRGSGDEQFF